This entry concerns a single T cell receptor (beta chain). Its antigen is currently unknown. This entry comes from a study of cytomegalovirus exposure and HLA in healthy donors. Regarding the study as a whole: Reportedly, cytomegalovirus status was diagnosed with high sensitivity and specificity.

Vbeta (60) and Jbeta (13) primers were used in the PCR. Original processing notes: Later reanalysis found about 80 million unique TCR beta chains, approximately 11 million of them shared. Method: immunoSEQ multiplex PCR; TCRdb's copy keeps in-frame clones and lacks some. V, J and clone size were drawn from that table, and D and trimming were deduced from the DNA. The table includes some 120,000 clones, about 80% detected once. Trimming stripped 3 bases from V and 6 bases from J, with 15 bases between. Germline lookup yields CDR1 SGDLS and CDR2 YYNGEE. The CDR3 extends over 14 amino acids. This receptor was identified in a woman between 45 and 65 years old in good health and CMV-seropositive. The rearrangement links TRBV9 to TRBJ1-2, with D tentatively TRBD1 (5 bases). Material for sequencing was PBMCs. As DNA, the CDR3 is TGTGCCAGCAGCGCCTCAGGGTCCGGGCATGGCTACACCTTC. It specifies CASSASGSGHGYTF.